These 10 T cell receptor beta chains came from one sample sequenced in a study of cytomegalovirus exposure and HLA in healthy donors. The PCR contained 60 Vbeta and 13 Jbeta primers. Data came from immunoSEQ multiplex PCR; TCRdb stores just in-frame clones and leaves some out. The sample yields under 130,000 clones, of which the top ten take up around 3.2%. The sample consisted of PBMCs. Every receptor here comes from a man aged 35-49 years in good health and CMV-seronegative.

The chain combines TRBV5-4 with TRBJ1-2; the D is unclear. Trimming left V 0 bases short and J 7 bases short, with 19 bases between. The CDR3 sequence is 16 residues long. The germline V gene encodes CDR1 SGHNT and CDR2 YYREEE (reference sequence). The CDR3 nucleotides read TGTGCCAGCAGCTTGGAATCTGACCGTTACAGCCGTGGCTACACCTTC. It is translated as CASSLESDRYSRGYTF.

V gene TRBV6-5 combines with J gene TRBJ1-1; TRBD1 agrees at 9 bases. The CDR3 is 15 amino acids. V shed 0 bases and J 6 bases; nucleotides not matched to a gene: 5. Germline V lookup: CDR1 MNHEY, CDR2 SVGAGI. The CDR3: CASSYSLTGGAEAFF. The CDR3 DNA reads TGTGCCAGCAGTTACTCCCTGACAGGGGGAGCTGAAGCTTTCTTT.

The chain uses TRBV4-1 and TRBJ1-1; no definite D call. The CDR3 loop spans 13 amino acids. Between the trimmed V and J ends, which lost 0 bases and 5 bases, there was a span of 7 bases. Germline assignment: CDR1 MGHRA and CDR2 YSYEKL. The CDR3 here is CASSQDRGTEAFF. The CDR3 nucleotides are TGCGCCAGCAGCCAAGACCGAGGAACTGAAGCTTTCTTT.

The genes are TRBV10-1 and TRBJ2-5; 11 bases map to TRBD2. Unmatched junction bases numbered 4, after V lost 5 bases and J lost 5 bases. Germline V gene sequence: CDR1 WNHNN, CDR2 SYGVQD (reference sequence). CDR3 length equals 14 residues. CDR3 coding DNA: TGCGCCAGCAGTTCTAGCGGGGGGTGGGAGACCCAGTACTTC. Protein: CASSSSGGWETQYF.

Concerning this clone itself: Mismatch with germline at one junction end may stem from a read error. The rearrangement joins TRBV10-2 to TRBJ2-2; a weak D match, TRBD1 (6 bases). The CDR3 covers 15 residues. CDR1 and CDR2 from the germline V gene are WSHSY and SAAADI. CDR3 region: CASSETPGQFGGLFF. CDR3 nucleotides: TGCGCCAGCAGTGAAACACCAGGACAGTTTGGGGGGCTGTTTTTT.

The chain uses TRBV4-3 and TRBJ2-5; TRBD1 agrees at 8 bases. The CDR3 runs 15 residues. Trimming at V came to 1 base and at J to 4 bases, leaving 5 bases not matched to a gene. Germline V gives CDR1 LGHNA, CDR2 YSLEER. The CDR3, as DNA: TGCGCCAGCAGCCAAGCGGACAGGGATGGAGAGACCCAGTACTTC. Protein sequence: CASSQADRDGETQYF.

This chain joins TRBV10-1 and TRBJ2-1; TRBD2 matches at 9 bases. The V gene end was trimmed by 0 bases and the J gene end by 4 bases; junction bases not matched to a gene: 1. Germline CDR1 WNHNN, CDR2 SYGVQD (reference sequence). This CDR3 has 15 amino acids. The CDR3 is CASSESLAGYNEQFF. CDR3 DNA sequence: TGCGCCAGCAGTGAGTCACTAGCGGGTTACAATGAGCAGTTCTTC.

The chain uses TRBV14 and TRBJ2-1; weak D call: TRBD2 (6 bases). V lost 1 base and J lost 10, with 11 bases in between. The CDR3 loop spans 13 amino acids. From germline, CDR1 is SGHDN and CDR2 FVKESK. CDR3 loop: CASSQVRRGEQFF. The CDR3, as DNA: TGTGCCAGCAGCCAAGTTAGGCGGGGAGAGCAGTTCTTC.

V usage is TRBV2 and J usage is TRBJ1-5; unclear D gene. V lost 3 bases, J lost 4 bases, and 7 bases lay in between. The CDR3 has 13 residues. Germline CDR1 reads SNHLY; CDR2 reads FYNNEI. The CDR3 loop is CASSDAGNQPQHF. Here the CDR3 DNA reads TGTGCCAGCAGTGACGCGGGGAATCAGCCCCAGCATTTT. The full variable domain, with the rest looked up from reference TRBV2 and TRBJ1-5, is EPEVTQTPSHQVTQMGQEVILRCVPISNHLYFYWYRQILGQKVEFLVSFYNNEISEKSEIFDDQFSVERPDGSNFTLKIRSTKLEDSAMYFCASSDAGNQPQHFGDGTRLSIL.

The V gene is TRBV7-8, the J gene TRBJ1-5; D is ambiguous. CDR1 is SGHVS and CDR2 is FQNEAQ in the germline V gene. The CDR3 has 12 amino acids. V was pared by 4 bases and J by 5 bases, with 6 bases between. The DNA of the CDR3 is TGTGCCAGCAGCTATCTAGATCAGCCCCAGCATTTT. Its protein is CASSYLDQPQHF.